The 16 T cell receptor beta chains below come from one sample, sequenced in a study of Graves' ophthalmopathy and Graves' hyperthyroidism. For repertoire sequencing, the TCR beta CDR3 regions were amplified from RNA transcripts. First-round RT-PCR relied on HTBI primers, and a second-round multiplex PCR came next. TCRdb re-called the multiplex PCR reads through MiXCR, storing one row per CDR3 protein. The profile shows about 400,000 distinct CDR3 sequences, about 16% of them singletons. Sequencing used peripheral blood. The receptors here all came from a young woman with stable Graves' hyperthyroidism.

This clonotype was counted ten times or more. The chain links TRBV12-3 or TRBV12-4 to TRBJ2-7, with D possibly being TRBD2 (7 bases). V shed 4 bases and J shed 6 bases, with 13 bases lying between them. CDR3 length: 13 amino acids. Here the CDR3 DNA reads TGTGCCAGCAGTTACAGGGAGGGGGGCGAGCAGTACTTC. Encoded protein: CASSYREGGEQYF.

This clonotype was recorded at least ten times. V usage is TRBV12-3 or TRBV12-4 and J usage is TRBJ1-2; TRBD1 is a possible D gene (6 bases). V was shortened by 5 bases and J by 8 bases, with 18 bases between the two germline ends. This CDR3 is 14 amino acids long. The CDR3: CASSPTGILVGYTF. For the CDR3, the DNA is TGTGCCAGCAGTCCAACAGGGATCTTGGTCGGCTACACCTTC.

Many counts were recorded for this clonotype. V and J are TRBV29-1 and TRBJ1-2; TRBD1 matches 7 bases. Germline V gene sequence: CDR1 SQVTM, CDR2 ANQGSEA. V lost 7 bases to trimming and J lost 0 bases; unmatched junction nucleotides: 11. The CDR3 is made up of 15 amino acids. CDR3 sequence reads: CSASPRDSSNYGYTF. The CDR3 coding sequence is TGCAGCGCCTCCCCAAGGGACAGTTCTAACTATGGCTACACCTTC.

CDR3 sequence: CASSGQGPGELFF. CDR3 nucleotide sequence: TGTGCCAGCAGCGGACAGGGCCCCGGGGAGCTGTTTTTT. The genes are TRBV7-9 and TRBJ2-2; TRBD1 matches at 8 bases. V shed 5 bases and J 6 bases; nucleotides not matched to a gene: 2. This CDR3 region has 13 residues. CDR1 and CDR2 (germline): SEHNR, FQNEAQ (reference sequence).

J is TRBJ1-1 and V is TRBV2; D is unclear. Trimming pared 3 bases from V and 0 bases from J, leaving 8 bases between. There are 14 residues in the CDR3. The germline V gene encodes CDR1 SNHLY and CDR2 FYNNEI. The chain's CDR3 is CASSDWQVNTEAFF. CDR3 DNA sequence: TGTGCCAGCAGTGACTGGCAGGTGAACACTGAAGCTTTCTTT.

This clonotype was detected many times. The chain is built from TRBV12-3 or TRBV12-4 and TRBJ2-2; D might be TRBD1 (7 bases). V was cut by 5 bases and J by 5 bases, with 15 bases left in between. The CDR3 is 15 residues long. CDR3 bases: TGTGCCAGCAGTACCAGGACAGGAGGGACCGGGGAGCTGTTTTTT. Translated: CASSTRTGGTGELFF.

This sequence joins TRBV7-8 and TRBJ2-5, with 13 bases that match TRBD2. This CDR3 is built from 15 residues. The J segment lost 3 bases and the V segment lost 5 bases, leaving 3 bases of the junction unmatched. The germline V gene encodes CDR1 SGHVS and CDR2 FQNEAQ. Here the CDR3 reads CASSKGLAGKETQYF. The CDR3 region has the DNA TGTGCCAGCAGCAAGGGACTAGCGGGGAAAGAGACCCAGTACTTC.

Concerning this clonotype: Since the CDR3 does not end with the conserved phenylalanine or tryptophan, this likely comes from a read error. V and J are TRBV6-2 or TRBV6-3 and TRBJ2-7, with 9 bases identical to TRBD1. Unmatched junction bases numbered 7, after V lost 5 bases and J lost 5 bases. Germline V gene data show CDR1 as MNHEY and CDR2 as SVGEGT. The CDR3 runs 14 residues. CDR3 nucleotide sequence: TGTGCCAGCAGTCCTCGGGACAGGGAGGACGAGCAGTACTAC. Protein: CASSPRDREDEQYY.

This clonotype was counted many times. The rearrangement joins TRBV12-3 or TRBV12-4 to TRBJ2-7; maybe TRBD1 (5 bases). The V and J ends lost 4 bases and 0 bases respectively, with 13 bases between them. The CDR3 is made up of 15 amino acids. CDR3 DNA sequence: TGTGCCAGCAGTTCGAACAGGAAAAGCTCCTACGAGCAGTACTTC. This codes for CASSSNRKSSYEQYF.

This clonotype was recorded many times. The chain joins TRBV5-1 to TRBJ1-2; 7 bases match TRBD1. CDR3 length equals 14 residues. V dropped 4 bases and J dropped 4; count of bases not matched to a gene: 7. Germline CDR1 SGHRS, CDR2 YFSETQ. The CDR3 DNA reads as TGCGCCAGCAGCCCCAGGGACAGCGGCTATGGCTACACCTTC. Translation gives CASSPRDSGYGYTF.

This clonotype was detected a few times. The chain recombines TRBV29-1 with TRBJ2-4; D might be TRBD1 or TRBD2, each matching 5 bases. Germline CDR1 is SQVTM and CDR2 is ANQGSEA. V gave up 6 bases and J gave up 4 bases, with 16 bases separating them. CDR3 length: 14 residues. This CDR3 is CSVAPGAEKNIQYF. Here the CDR3 DNA reads TGCAGCGTCGCGCCCGGGGCAGAAAAAAACATTCAGTACTTC.

In its sample, this clonotype was seen many times. The chain links TRBV6-2 or TRBV6-3 to TRBJ1-1; tentative D call: TRBD1 (6 bases). CDR1 and CDR2 (germline): MNHEY, SVGEGT. The V end was cut by 2 bases, the J end by 4 bases, with 26 bases between. There are 19 residues in the CDR3. Here the CDR3 reads CASSYPSARPGGRTTEAFF. The DNA of the CDR3 is TGTGCCAGCAGTTACCCCTCGGCTCGGCCTGGGGGCAGAACCACTGAAGCTTTCTTT.

V and J are TRBV6-2 or TRBV6-3 and TRBJ1-6; possibly TRBD1 for D (6 bases). This CDR3 is 15 amino acids long. Germline V lookup: CDR1 MNHEY, CDR2 SVGEGT. V was pared by 0 bases and J by 7 bases, with 10 bases between. CDR3: CASSYSKGENSPLHF. The CDR3 nucleotides read TGTGCCAGCAGTTACTCGAAGGGGGAGAATTCACCCCTCCACTTT.

V usage is TRBV2 and J usage is TRBJ1-1; D perhaps matches TRBD1 (5 bases). Germline V gives CDR1 SNHLY, CDR2 FYNNEI. Trimming took 5 bases from V and 4 from J, leaving 17 bases between them. This CDR3 comprises 15 residues. The CDR3 DNA reads as TGTGCCAGCAGTTTACAGGTTGGGGGGGGCACTGAAGCTTTCTTT. This codes for CASSLQVGGGTEAFF.

This clonotype was observed many times. The J gene is TRBJ2-7, the V gene TRBV11-3; TRBD1 agrees at 7 bases. The CDR3 is 14 amino acids. The J segment lost 2 bases and the V segment lost 5 bases, leaving 6 bases of the junction unmatched. Germline CDR1 SGHNT, CDR2 YENEEA. The CDR3 is CASSAPGTAYEQYF. In DNA, the CDR3 is TGTGCCAGCAGCGCTCCCGGGACAGCCTACGAGCAGTACTTC. Full variable domain (missing parts from reference TRBV11-3 and TRBJ2-7): EAGVVQSPRYKIIEKKQPVAFWCNPISGHNTLYWYLQNLGQGPELLIRYENEEAVDDSQLPKDRFSAERLKGVDSTLKIQPAELGDSAVYLCASSAPGTAYEQYFGPGTRLTVT.

This clonotype has at least ten counts. The genes are TRBV11-2 and TRBJ1-3; D not resolved. There are 14 residues in the CDR3. Trimming stripped 2 bases from V and 0 bases from J, with 5 bases between. From germline, CDR1 is SGHAT and CDR2 FQNNGV. DNA for the CDR3: TGTGCCAGCAGCTTAAGGGACTCTGGAAACACCATATATTTT. Encoded protein: CASSLRDSGNTIYF.